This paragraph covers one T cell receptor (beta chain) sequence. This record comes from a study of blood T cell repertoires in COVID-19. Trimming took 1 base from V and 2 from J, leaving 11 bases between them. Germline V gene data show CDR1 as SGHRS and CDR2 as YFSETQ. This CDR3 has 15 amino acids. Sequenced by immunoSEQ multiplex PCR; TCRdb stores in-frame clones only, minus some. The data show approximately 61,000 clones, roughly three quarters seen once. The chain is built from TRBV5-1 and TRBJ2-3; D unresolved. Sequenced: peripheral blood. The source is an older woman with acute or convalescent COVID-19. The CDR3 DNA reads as TGCGCCAGCAGCTTGTCAGGCACTTTCACAGATACGCAGTATTTT. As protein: CASSLSGTFTDTQYF.